Each of the 27 T cell receptor beta chains below was sequenced from the same sample in a study of shared clonotypes between healthy human individuals. Profiling relied on immunoSEQ multiplex PCR, and the TCRdb table lists in-frame clones only, not all of them. The data show 470,000 or so clones, with 70% to 80% seen just once and 12% held by the top ten. Sequencing used PBMCs. These TCRs come from a woman between 35 and 50 years old in good health. Some clones in this sample may be carry-over from other donors' samples.

The chain is built from TRBV18 and TRBJ1-2; 10 bases match TRBD1. This CDR3 has 17 amino acids. With V trimmed by 2 bases and J by 4 bases, 10 bases remained unmatched. Germline loops: CDR1 KGHSH, CDR2 LQKENI. CDR3 sequence reads: CASSPDATGGMIYGYTF. The CDR3 nucleotides are TGTGCCAGCTCACCAGATGCGACAGGGGGCATGATCTATGGCTACACCTTC.

The chain recombines TRBV10-3 with TRBJ2-7; D may be TRBD1 (5 bases). V was cut by 2 bases and J by 1 base, with 12 bases left in between. The germline CDR1 and CDR2 sequences are ENHRY and SYGVKD. The length of the CDR3 is 15 residues. CDR3 DNA: TGTGCCATCAGTGAGCGCCAAGGGGATTCCTACGAGCAGTACTTC. Encoded protein: CAISERQGDSYEQYF.

The chain couples TRBV4-1 to TRBJ2-2; 7 bases line up with TRBD2. Germline CDR1 MGHRA, CDR2 YSYEKL. With 8 bases clipped from V and 0 bases from J, the junction kept 12 bases outside the gene matches. The CDR3 sequence is 17 residues long. CDR3 residues: CASRMGRGYSNTGELFF. The CDR3 DNA reads as TGCGCCAGCCGAATGGGGAGGGGATATTCGAACACCGGGGAGCTGTTTTTT.

V gene TRBV25-1 combines with J gene TRBJ2-1; maybe TRBD2 (6 bases). The germline gives CDR1 MGHDK, CDR2 SYGVNS. V was pared by 6 bases and J by 4 bases, with 13 bases between. CDR3 length: 14 amino acids. The CDR3 DNA sequence: TGTGCCAGCAGCGGCTGGCGGGAATACAATGAGCAGTTCTTC. This sequence encodes CASSGWREYNEQFF.

The chain uses TRBV19 and TRBJ1-1; 7 bases are shared with TRBD1. Germline values: CDR1 LNHDA, CDR2 SQIVND (reference sequence). The CDR3 consists of 12 residues. V dropped 10 bases and J dropped 4; count of bases not matched to a gene: 6. CDR3 amino acids: CATRPGGTEAFF. CDR3 nucleotide sequence: TGTGCCACTCGGCCAGGGGGCACTGAAGCTTTCTTT.

The J gene is TRBJ1-2, the V gene TRBV6-1; possible D gene TRBD1, 6 bases. CDR3 size: 14 residues. Trimming took off 0 bases at V and 9 bases at J, with 14 bases between the two ends. CDR1 MNHNS and CDR2 SASEGT come from the germline V gene. Here the CDR3 reads CASSEAEGGASYTF. The CDR3 DNA reads TGTGCCAGCAGTGAAGCGGAGGGGGGGGCAAGCTACACCTTC.

This chain connects TRBV27 to TRBJ2-7; D is perhaps TRBD1 (5 bases). CDR1 and CDR2 from the germline V gene are MNHEY and SMNVEV (reference sequence). CDR3 length: 14 amino acids. V was clipped by 3 bases and J by 2 bases, with 11 bases between them. The CDR3 spells CASSFSQGPYEQYF. The CDR3 coding sequence is TGTGCCAGCAGTTTTAGTCAGGGTCCCTACGAGCAGTACTTC.

DNA of the CDR3: TGTGCCAGCAGAACCCCAGGGGTAGGAGGAAACACCATATATTTT. Translating gives CASRTPGVGGNTIYF. The J gene is TRBJ1-3, the V gene TRBV6-1, with a tentative D call TRBD1 (6 bases). V lost 6 bases to trimming and J lost 4 bases, with 16 bases between them. This CDR3 contains 15 residues. Germline values: CDR1 MNHNS, CDR2 SASEGT.

CDR3 in DNA: TGTGCCAGCAGTTTAACCCGACAGGGGGTGAGTCAGCCCCAGCATTTT. It is translated as CASSLTRQGVSQPQHF. The V gene is TRBV28, the J gene TRBJ1-5; 9 bases align to TRBD1. CDR1 and CDR2 (germline): MDHEN, SYDVKM. This CDR3 has 16 amino acids. V lost 2 bases to trimming and J lost 6 bases; unmatched junction nucleotides: 8.

This clone was detected a few times. This chain links TRBV29-1 with TRBJ1-1, with D maybe TRBD1 (6 bases). The V end lost 6 bases, the J end lost 4 bases, and 18 bases lay between the germline ends. Germline CDR1 SQVTM, CDR2 ANQGSEA. The CDR3 runs 14 residues. CDR3 region: CSVATGTSGTEAFF. The CDR3 region has the DNA TGCAGCGTAGCCACAGGGACTTCGGGCACTGAAGCTTTCTTT. The full variable domain, with the rest looked up from reference TRBV29-1 and TRBJ1-1, is SAVISQKPSRDICQRGTSLTIQCQVDSQVTMMFWYRQQPGQSLTLIATANQGSEATYESGFVIDKFPISRPNLTFSTLTVSNMSPEDSSIYLCSVATGTSGTEAFFGQGTRLTVV.

The rearrangement links TRBV9 to TRBJ2-7; D gene uncertain. CDR3 length equals 16 residues. Germline V gives CDR1 SGDLS, CDR2 YYNGEE. V was clipped by 0 bases and J by 0 bases, with 13 bases between them. The CDR3: CASSVGVSSYSYEQYF. The CDR3 DNA reads TGTGCCAGCAGCGTAGGGGTTAGCAGCTACTCCTACGAGCAGTACTTC. The full variable domain, its missing parts supplied by reference TRBV9 and TRBJ2-7, is DSGVTQTPKHLITATGQRVTLRCSPRSGDLSVYWYQQSLDQGLQFLIQYYNGEERAKGNILERFSAQQFPDLHSELNLSSLELGDSALYFCASSVGVSSYSYEQYFGPGTRLTVT.

In its sample, this clone was seen a few times. This chain links TRBV6-5 with TRBJ2-7; 9 positions match TRBD1. CDR1 is MNHEY, CDR2 SVGAGI, per germline. With 0 bases clipped from V and 6 bases from J, the junction kept 9 bases outside the gene matches. The CDR3 is 16 amino acids. Here the CDR3 DNA reads TGTGCCAGCAGTTACTCGAAGGGGACAGGGATGCGCGAGCAGTACTTC. Translation gives CASSYSKGTGMREQYF.

The J gene is TRBJ1-5, the V gene TRBV15; possibly TRBD1 for D (5 bases). Germline-derived CDR1 and CDR2 are LNHNV and YYDKDF (reference sequence). The CDR3 is 15 residues long. Deletions cut 0 bases from V and 2 bases from J, with 8 bases between. The CDR3 is CATSRDQGGNQPQHF. The CDR3 DNA reads as TGTGCCACCAGCAGAGATCAGGGAGGCAATCAGCCCCAGCATTTT. The full variable domain, rest sourced from reference TRBV15 and TRBJ1-5, is DAMVIQNPRYQVTQFGKPVTLSCSQTLNHNVMYWYQQKSSQAPKLLFHYYDKDFNNEADTPDNFQSRRPNTSFCFLDIRSPGLGDTAMYLCATSRDQGGNQPQHFGDGTRLSIL.

The chain couples TRBV2 to TRBJ2-7; 9 bases are shared with TRBD2. The V gene's germline CDR1 is SNHLY and CDR2 FYNNEI. V was pared by 4 bases and J by 2 bases, with 3 bases of the junction left unmatched. The CDR3 contains 14 residues. CDR3 sequence (DNA): TGTGCCAGCAGTGGAGGACTAGCGCCCTACGAGCAGTACTTC. Translation gives CASSGGLAPYEQYF.

The chain couples TRBV5-1 to TRBJ1-1; 11 bases fit TRBD1. V trimming: 5 bases; J trimming: 10 bases; junction bases outside the gene matches: 10. This CDR3 contains 14 residues. CDR1 and CDR2 from the germline V gene are SGHRS and YFSETQ. The CDR3, as DNA: TGCGCCAGCAGGCCCAGGACAGGGGGCAGGGGAGCTTTCTTT. Translating gives CASRPRTGGRGAFF.

V and J are TRBV13 and TRBJ2-5, with TRBD2 identical over 11 bases. The CDR3 extends over 17 amino acids. The V and J ends lost 3 bases and 4 bases, in that order; junction bases with no gene match: 10. The germline V gene encodes CDR1 PRHDT and CDR2 FYEKMQ (reference sequence). CDR3 protein: CASSLPSGRPGGETQYF. The CDR3 region has the DNA TGTGCCAGCAGCTTGCCTAGCGGGAGGCCCGGGGGAGAGACCCAGTACTTC.

The chain couples TRBV7-9 to TRBJ1-2; tentatively, D is TRBD1 (6 bases). Trimming left V 0 bases short and J 0 bases short, with 8 bases between. Germline V gives CDR1 SEHNR, CDR2 FQNEAQ (reference sequence). CDR3 length: 15 amino acids. CDR3 in amino acids: CASSLAGGANYGYTF. The CDR3 bases are TGTGCCAGCAGCTTAGCGGGGGGCGCTAACTATGGCTACACCTTC. Based on the CDR3 plus reference TRBV7-9 and TRBJ1-2, the full variable domain is DTGVSQNPRHKITKRGQNVTFRCDPISEHNRLYWYRQTLGQGPEFLTYFQNEAQLEKSRLLSDRFSAERPKGSFSTLEIQRTEQGDSAMYLCASSLAGGANYGYTFGSGTRLTVV.

The chain employs TRBV11-2 and TRBJ2-1; 12 nucleotides line up with TRBD2. Trimming cost V 5 bases and J 7 bases; bases outside gene matches: 6. The germline V gene encodes CDR1 SGHAT and CDR2 FQNNGV. The CDR3 runs 15 residues. CDR3 sequence reads: CASSRTSGIWNEQFF. CDR3 sequence (DNA): TGTGCCAGCAGCCGGACTAGCGGGATCTGGAATGAGCAGTTCTTC. Using reference TRBV11-2 and TRBJ2-1 for the parts outside the CDR3, the full variable domain is EAGVAQSPRYKIIEKRQSVAFWCNPISGHATLYWYQQILGQGPKLLIQFQNNGVVDDSQLPKDRFSAERLKGVDSTLKIQPAKLEDSAVYLCASSRTSGIWNEQFFGPGTRLTVL.

This clone was detected ten times or more. V gene TRBV5-5 combines with J gene TRBJ2-5; D is ambiguous. Germline V gene lookup returns CDR1 SGHKS and CDR2 YYEKEE (reference sequence). The V end was cut by 7 bases, the J end by 0 bases, with 16 bases between. The CDR3 is made up of 15 amino acids. The CDR3 coding sequence is TGTGCCAGCCAGCAGCTCTCCAGGTACCAAGAGACCCAGTACTTC. It encodes CASQQLSRYQETQYF.

V gene TRBV19 combines with J gene TRBJ2-2, with D unresolved. The CDR3 totals 14 residues. V lost 3 bases and J 7 bases, leaving 12 bases between the germline ends. Germline loops: CDR1 LNHDA, CDR2 SQIVND (reference sequence). For the CDR3, the DNA is TGTGCCAGTAGTATTCCCGGGTATGGCGGGGAGCTGTTTTTT. Translation: CASSIPGYGGELFF.

The CDR3 protein is CASSSNSGRGTDTQYF. The CDR3 bases are TGCGCCAGCAGCTCGAATAGCGGGAGAGGCACAGATACGCAGTATTTT. The chain is built from TRBV5-1 and TRBJ2-3, with 9 bases fitting TRBD2. V lost 3 bases and J lost 1; bases outside the gene matches: 6. The germline gives CDR1 SGHRS, CDR2 YFSETQ. The CDR3 has 16 amino acids.

The chain carries TRBV7-2 and TRBJ1-1; D is unclear. The CDR3 covers 15 residues. V lost 2 bases, J lost 2 bases, and 12 bases lay in between. CDR1 SGHTA and CDR2 FQGNSA come from the germline V gene. Here the CDR3 reads CASSLISGPNTEAFF. CDR3 DNA sequence: TGTGCCAGCAGCTTAATTTCCGGGCCAAACACTGAAGCTTTCTTT.

This clone appeared a few times. V is TRBV7-2 and J is TRBJ2-3, with 7 bases matching TRBD2. The CDR3 contains 17 residues. The V gene end was trimmed by 3 bases and the J gene end by 4 bases; junction bases not matched to a gene: 13. The germline CDR1 and CDR2 sequences are SGHTA and FQGNSA. The DNA of the CDR3 is TGTGCCAGCAGCTTGAGTGCGTCGGGAGGAGAGTCAGATACGCAGTATTTT. It translates to CASSLSASGGESDTQYF.

CDR3 nucleotide sequence: TGCGCCACCGTGGGGGTTGGCTCTGGGGCCAACGTCCTGACTTTC. Translated: CATVGVGSGANVLTF. The chain combines TRBV10-1 with TRBJ2-6, with D tentatively TRBD1 or TRBD2 (5 bases each). The CDR3 sequence is 15 residues long. V was cut by 10 bases and J by 0 bases, with 13 bases left in between. Germline CDR1 is WNHNN and CDR2 is SYGVQD (reference sequence).

This chain connects TRBV18 to TRBJ1-5; tentatively, D is TRBD1 (5 bases). This CDR3 is 15 amino acids long. The V end lost 1 base, the J end lost 0 bases, and 7 bases lay between the germline ends. Germline V gene lookup returns CDR1 KGHSH and CDR2 LQKENI. As DNA, the CDR3 is TGTGCCAGCTCACCACAGGGGAATAGCAATCAGCCCCAGCATTTT. It specifies CASSPQGNSNQPQHF.

The gene calls are TRBV11-3 and TRBJ2-1; 7 nucleotides match TRBD2. After removal of 5 bases from V and 5 bases from J, the junction contained 6 bases not matched to a gene. Germline V gives CDR1 SGHNT, CDR2 YENEEA. The CDR3 has 14 residues. CDR3 amino acids: CASSAGDYDNEQFF. CDR3 coding DNA: TGTGCCAGCAGCGCCGGGGACTACGACAATGAGCAGTTCTTC.

The chain is built from TRBV12-1 and TRBJ2-7; no check of the table's D call, TRBD1, against the DNA was made. TRBV12-1 is listed as a pseudogene. The CDR3 extends over 15 amino acids. The CDR3: CASSWRGRGYHEQYF. In nucleotides, the CDR3 is TGTGCCAGCAGCTGGAGAGGCAGGGGTTACCACGAGCAGTACTTC.